In this sample, the clone carrying this TCR beta chain turned up many times. In making TCR cDNA, 5'RACE template switching added a universal primer site and UMIs to it. TCRdb redid the calling of the 5' RACE reads with MiXCR, one entry per CDR3 protein. The profile shows some 4,600 distinct CDR3 sequences, 7.8% of them singletons. CDR3 length equals 13 residues. Trimming left V 11 bases short and J 0 bases short, with 10 bases between. Germline loops: CDR1 ENHRY, CDR2 SYGVKD. The sample is drawn from a study of T cells after yellow fever vaccination. The study, taken as a whole, reports: On re-exposure, the response was weaker but peaked faster, at day 5 versus 15.

The specimen comprised PBMCs, either bulk or a sorted T-cell subset (CD4+, CD8+, memory, or dextramer-sorted; not recorded which), sampled approximately 47 days after the first yellow fever vaccination. The receptor comes from a man between 18 and 29 years old who received the YFV17D yellow fever vaccine. The chain recombines TRBV10-3 with TRBJ2-2; D gene uncertain. This chain's CDR3 is CALSSANTGELFF. The CDR3 coding sequence is TGTGCCCTCTCGAGCGCGAACACCGGGGAGCTGTTTTTT.